This T cell receptor beta chain originates from a study of radiation and T cells in renal cell carcinoma. Overall study context: Nephrectomy followed 15 Gy stereotactic body radiation by 4 weeks. Overall study results and limits: From baseline, blood top tumor clonotypes peaked at 2 weeks post-radiation.

Clones were sequenced by immunoSEQ multiplex PCR, and TCRdb holds only the in-frame ones, with some missing. This table holds 150,000 or so clones, 88% found once. As for time point: baseline pretreatment blood. Treatment denoted: 15 Gy SBRT to primary tumor, nephrectomy 4 weeks later. After SBRT, blood was collected at 2 and 4 weeks, plus baseline. This renal cell carcinoma was of the clear cell type. This CDR3 region has 13 residues. Germline-derived CDR1 and CDR2 are SGHTA and FQGTGA. V was pared by 3 bases and J by 1 base, with 7 bases between. A note on this clone: Its antigen is unknown.

This chain uses TRBV7-3 with TRBJ2-7, with D perhaps matching TRBD1 or TRBD2 (5 bases each). The sequenced sample was blood, obtained from a patient whose treatment included radiotherapy and nephrectomy. This clonotype was sampled from a woman aged 70-85 years with renal cell carcinoma. CDR3 sequence (DNA): TGTGCCAGCAGCTTCAGGGAGTCCTACGAGCAGTACTTC. Translating it yields CASSFRESYEQYF.